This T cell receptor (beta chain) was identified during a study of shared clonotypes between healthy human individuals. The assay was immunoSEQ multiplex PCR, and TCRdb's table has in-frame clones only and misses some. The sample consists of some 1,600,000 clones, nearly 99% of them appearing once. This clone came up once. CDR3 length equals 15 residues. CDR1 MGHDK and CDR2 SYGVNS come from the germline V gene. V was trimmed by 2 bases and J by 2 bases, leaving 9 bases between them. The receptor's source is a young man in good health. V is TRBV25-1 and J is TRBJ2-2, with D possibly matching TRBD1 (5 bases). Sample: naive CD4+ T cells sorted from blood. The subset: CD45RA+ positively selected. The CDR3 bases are TGTGCCAGCAGTGAAACAGGAATCAACACCGGGGAGCTGTTTTTT. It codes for CASSETGINTGELFF.